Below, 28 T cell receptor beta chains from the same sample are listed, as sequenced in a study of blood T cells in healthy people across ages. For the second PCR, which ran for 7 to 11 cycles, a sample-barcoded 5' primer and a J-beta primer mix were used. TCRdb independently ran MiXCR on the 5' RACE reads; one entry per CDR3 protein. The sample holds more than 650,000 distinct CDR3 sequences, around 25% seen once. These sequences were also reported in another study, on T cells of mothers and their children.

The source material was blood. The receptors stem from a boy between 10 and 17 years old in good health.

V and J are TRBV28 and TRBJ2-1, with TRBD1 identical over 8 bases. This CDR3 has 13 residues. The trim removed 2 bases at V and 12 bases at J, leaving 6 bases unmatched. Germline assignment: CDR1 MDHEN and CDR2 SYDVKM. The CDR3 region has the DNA TGTGCCAGCAGTTTAACAGGACAGGGCAGGCAGTTCTTC. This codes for CASSLTGQGRQFF.

Written as DNA, the CDR3 is TGTGCCAGCAGGCCCGGGGCCCGGGGCACCATATATTTT. Its protein is CASRPGARGTIYF. The chain joins TRBV28 to TRBJ1-3, with D possibly being TRBD1 (5 bases). The length of the CDR3 is 13 residues. V gave up 6 bases and J gave up 9 bases, with 15 bases separating them. CDR1 MDHEN and CDR2 SYDVKM come from the germline V gene.

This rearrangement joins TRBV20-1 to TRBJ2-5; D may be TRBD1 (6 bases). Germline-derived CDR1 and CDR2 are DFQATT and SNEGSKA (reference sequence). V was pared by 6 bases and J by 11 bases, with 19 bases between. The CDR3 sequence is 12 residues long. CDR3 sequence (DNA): TGCAGTGCCCTCTCCCCAGGGGCCACACAGTACTTC. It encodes CSALSPGATQYF.

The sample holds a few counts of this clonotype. The CDR3 DNA reads as TGCAGCGTTGAAGGACTGGGAACCGGTAGAGGCTACACCTTC. Residues: CSVEGLGTGRGYTF. The V gene is TRBV29-1, the J gene TRBJ1-2; no clear D. CDR3 length: 14 residues. The germline V gene has CDR1 SQVTM and CDR2 ANQGSEA. The V gene lost 1 base and the J gene lost 8 bases, with 17 bases spanning the gap.

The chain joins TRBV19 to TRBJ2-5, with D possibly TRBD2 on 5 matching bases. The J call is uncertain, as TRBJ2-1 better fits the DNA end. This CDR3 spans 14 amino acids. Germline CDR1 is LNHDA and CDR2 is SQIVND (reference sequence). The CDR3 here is CASSSQPSGFGQFF. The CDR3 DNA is TGTGCCAGTAGTAGTCAACCAAGCGGCTTCGGGCAGTTCTTC.

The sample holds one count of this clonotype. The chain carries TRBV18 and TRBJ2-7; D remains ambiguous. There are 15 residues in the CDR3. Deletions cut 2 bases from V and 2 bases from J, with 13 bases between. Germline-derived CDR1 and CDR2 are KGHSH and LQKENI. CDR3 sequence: CASSPAYTSTYEQYF. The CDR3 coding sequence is TGTGCCAGCTCACCAGCCTACACCAGCACCTACGAGCAGTACTTC. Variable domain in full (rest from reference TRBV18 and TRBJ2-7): NAGVMQNPRHLVRRRGQEARLRCSPMKGHSHVYWYRQLPEEGLKFMVYLQKENIIDESGMPKERFSAEFPKEGPSILRIQQVVRGDSAAYFCASSPAYTSTYEQYFGPGTRLTVT.

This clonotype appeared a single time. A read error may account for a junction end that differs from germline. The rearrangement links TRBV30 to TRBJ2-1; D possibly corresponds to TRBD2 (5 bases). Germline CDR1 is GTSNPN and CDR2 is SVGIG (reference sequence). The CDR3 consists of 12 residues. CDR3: CAWSPPLLELFF. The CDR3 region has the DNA TGTGCCTGGAGTCCACCCTTACTAGAGCTGTTCTTC. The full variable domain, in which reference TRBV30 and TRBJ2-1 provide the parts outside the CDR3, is SQTIHQWPATLVQPVGSPLSLECTVEGTSNPNLYWYRQAAGRGLQLLFYSVGIGQISSEVPQNLSASRPQDRQFILSSKKLLLSDSGFYLCAWSPPLLELFFGPGTRLTVL.

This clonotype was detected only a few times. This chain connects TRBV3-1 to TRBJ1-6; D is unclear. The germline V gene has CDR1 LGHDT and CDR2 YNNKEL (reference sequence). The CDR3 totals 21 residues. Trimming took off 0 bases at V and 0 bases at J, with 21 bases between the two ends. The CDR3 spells CASSQDRRQDPRSSYNSPLHF. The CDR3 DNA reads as TGTGCCAGCAGCCAAGATAGGAGGCAGGACCCCCGAAGCTCCTATAATTCACCCCTCCACTTT.

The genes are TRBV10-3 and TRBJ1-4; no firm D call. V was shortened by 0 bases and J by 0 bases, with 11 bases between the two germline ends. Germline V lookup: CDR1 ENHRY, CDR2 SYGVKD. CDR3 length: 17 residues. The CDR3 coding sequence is TGTGCCATCAGTGAGTCCCCGACCTCTGCAACTAATGAAAAACTGTTTTTT. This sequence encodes CAISESPTSATNEKLFF.

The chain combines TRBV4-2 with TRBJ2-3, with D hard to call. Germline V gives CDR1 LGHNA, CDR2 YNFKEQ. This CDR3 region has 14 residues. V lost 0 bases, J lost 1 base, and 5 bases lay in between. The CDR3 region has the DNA TGTGCCAGCAGCCAAGAAATCCGCACAGATACGCAGTATTTT. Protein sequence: CASSQEIRTDTQYF.

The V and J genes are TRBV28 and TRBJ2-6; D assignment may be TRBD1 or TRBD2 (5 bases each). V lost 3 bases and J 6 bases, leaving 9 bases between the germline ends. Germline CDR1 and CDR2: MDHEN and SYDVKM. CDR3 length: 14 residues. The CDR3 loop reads CASSFGDAANVLTF. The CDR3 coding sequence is TGTGCCAGCAGTTTCGGGGACGCGGCCAACGTCCTGACTTTC.

The CDR3: CASSQDSGRGPWTQYF. CDR3 nucleotide sequence: TGTGCCAGCAGCCAAGATTCGGGAAGGGGGCCATGGACCCAGTACTTC. J is TRBJ2-5 and V is TRBV14; 7 bases are a match to TRBD1. The CDR3 totals 16 residues. Trimming took 0 bases from V and 7 from J; bases not matched to a gene: 11. CDR1 is SGHDN and CDR2 is FVKESK in the germline V gene.

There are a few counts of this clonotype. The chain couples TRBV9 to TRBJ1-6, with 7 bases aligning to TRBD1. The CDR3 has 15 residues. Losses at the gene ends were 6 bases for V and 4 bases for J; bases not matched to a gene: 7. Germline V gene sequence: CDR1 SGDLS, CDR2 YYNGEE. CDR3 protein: CASTRDRRYNSPLHF. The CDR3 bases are TGTGCCAGCACCCGGGACAGAAGATATAATTCACCCCTCCACTTT.

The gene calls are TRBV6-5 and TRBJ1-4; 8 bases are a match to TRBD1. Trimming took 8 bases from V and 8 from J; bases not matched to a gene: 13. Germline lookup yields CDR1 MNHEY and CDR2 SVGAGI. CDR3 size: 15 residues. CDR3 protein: CASGRTGNIAEKLFF. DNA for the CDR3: TGTGCCAGCGGTCGGACAGGGAACATTGCGGAAAAACTGTTTTTT.

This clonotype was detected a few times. The CDR3 DNA reads TGTGCCAGCAGTTTTATTCTGGGGGACACTAGTAATGAAAAACTGTTTTTT. It is translated as CASSFILGDTSNEKLFF. The V and J genes are TRBV27 and TRBJ1-4; D might be TRBD1 (6 bases). Germline CDR1 is MNHEY and CDR2 is SMNVEV (reference sequence). Trimming removed 3 bases at V and 4 bases at J, with 18 bases between. The CDR3 runs to 17 residues. Supplemented by reference TRBV27 and TRBJ1-4, the full variable domain reads EAQVTQNPRYLITVTGKKLTVTCSQNMNHEYMSWYRQDPGLGLRQIYYSMNVEVTDKGDVPEGYKVSRKEKRNFPLILESPSPNQTSLYFCASSFILGDTSNEKLFFGSGTQLSVL.

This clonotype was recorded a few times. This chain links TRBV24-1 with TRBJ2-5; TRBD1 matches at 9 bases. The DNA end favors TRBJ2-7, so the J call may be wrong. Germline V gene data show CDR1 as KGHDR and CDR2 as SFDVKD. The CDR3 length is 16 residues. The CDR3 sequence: CATSEGTGTGSYEQYF. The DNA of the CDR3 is TGTGCCACCAGTGAAGGGACCGGGACAGGGAGCTACGAGCAGTACTTC.

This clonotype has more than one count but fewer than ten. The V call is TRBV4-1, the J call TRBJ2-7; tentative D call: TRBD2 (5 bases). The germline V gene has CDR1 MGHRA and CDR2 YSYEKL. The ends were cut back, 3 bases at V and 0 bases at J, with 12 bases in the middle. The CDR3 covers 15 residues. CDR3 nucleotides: TGCGCCAGCAGCCACCAACCGGGGTACTCCTACGAGCAGTACTTC. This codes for CASSHQPGYSYEQYF.

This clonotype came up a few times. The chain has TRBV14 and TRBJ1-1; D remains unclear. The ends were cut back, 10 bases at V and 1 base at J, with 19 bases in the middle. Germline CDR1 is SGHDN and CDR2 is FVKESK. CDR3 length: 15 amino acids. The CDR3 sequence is CANRPWGSRNTEAFF. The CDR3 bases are TGTGCCAACCGACCGTGGGGTTCCCGGAACACTGAAGCTTTCTTT.

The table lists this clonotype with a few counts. The CDR3 coding sequence is TGCAGCTGTGAGCGGGGGTACGAAGAGACCCAGTACTTC. Its translation is CSCERGYEETQYF. The chain is built from TRBV29-1 and TRBJ2-5; 8 nucleotides agree with TRBD2. V was pared by 8 bases and J by 3 bases, with 8 bases of the junction left unmatched. This CDR3 is built from 13 residues. Looked up from germline, CDR1 is SQVTM and CDR2 is ANQGSEA.

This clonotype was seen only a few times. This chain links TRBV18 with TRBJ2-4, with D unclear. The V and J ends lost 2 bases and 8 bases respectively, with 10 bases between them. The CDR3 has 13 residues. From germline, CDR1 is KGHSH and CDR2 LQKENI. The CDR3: CASSPGLMDIQYF. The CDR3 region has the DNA TGTGCCAGCTCACCAGGGTTAATGGACATTCAGTACTTC. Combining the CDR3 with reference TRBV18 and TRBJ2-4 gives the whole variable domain NAGVMQNPRHLVRRRGQEARLRCSPMKGHSHVYWYRQLPEEGLKFMVYLQKENIIDESGMPKERFSAEFPKEGPSILRIQQVVRGDSAAYFCASSPGLMDIQYFGAGTRLSVL.

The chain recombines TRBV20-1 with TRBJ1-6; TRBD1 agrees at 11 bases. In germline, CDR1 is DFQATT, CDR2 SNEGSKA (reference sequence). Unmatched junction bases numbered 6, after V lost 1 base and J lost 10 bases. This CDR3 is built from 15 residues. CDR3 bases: TGCAGTGCTAGAGGCACCGGGACAGGGGGGTCACCCCTCCACTTT. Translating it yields CSARGTGTGGSPLHF.

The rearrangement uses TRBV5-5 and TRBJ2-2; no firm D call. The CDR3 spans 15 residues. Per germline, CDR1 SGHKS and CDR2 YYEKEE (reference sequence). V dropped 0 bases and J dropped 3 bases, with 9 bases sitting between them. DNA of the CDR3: TGTGCCAGCAGCTTGGAAATTGGGGACACCGGGGAGCTGTTTTTT. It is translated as CASSLEIGDTGELFF.

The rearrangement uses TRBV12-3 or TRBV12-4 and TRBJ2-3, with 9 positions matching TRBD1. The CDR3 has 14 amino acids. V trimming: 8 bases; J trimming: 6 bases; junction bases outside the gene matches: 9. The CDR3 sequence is CASPGTGLADTQYF. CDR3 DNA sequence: TGTGCCAGCCCTGGGACAGGGCTAGCGGATACGCAGTATTTT.

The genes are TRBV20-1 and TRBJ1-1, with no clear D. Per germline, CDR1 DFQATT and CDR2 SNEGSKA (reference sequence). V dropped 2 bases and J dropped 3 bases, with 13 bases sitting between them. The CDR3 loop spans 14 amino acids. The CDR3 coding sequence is TGCAGTGCTAGACTCGGGCATGGTCACACTGAAGCTTTCTTT. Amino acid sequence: CSARLGHGHTEAFF.

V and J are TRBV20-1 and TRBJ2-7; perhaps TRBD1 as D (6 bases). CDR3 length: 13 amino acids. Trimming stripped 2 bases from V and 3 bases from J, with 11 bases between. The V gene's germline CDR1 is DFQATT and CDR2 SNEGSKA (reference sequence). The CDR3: CSARLQGFYEQYF. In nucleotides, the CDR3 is TGCAGTGCTAGACTCCAGGGGTTCTACGAGCAGTACTTC.

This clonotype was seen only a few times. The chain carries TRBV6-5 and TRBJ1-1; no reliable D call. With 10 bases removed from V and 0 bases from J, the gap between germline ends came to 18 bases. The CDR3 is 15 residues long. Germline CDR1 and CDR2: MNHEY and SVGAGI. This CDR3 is CAIPKRKGLNTEAFF. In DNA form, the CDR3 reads TGTGCCATCCCAAAAAGAAAGGGCTTGAACACTGAAGCTTTCTTT.

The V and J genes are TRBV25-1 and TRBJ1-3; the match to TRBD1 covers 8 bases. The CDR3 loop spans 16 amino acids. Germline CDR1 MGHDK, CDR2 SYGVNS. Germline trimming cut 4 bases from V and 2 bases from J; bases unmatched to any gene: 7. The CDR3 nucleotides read TGTGCCAGCAGTGGGACCGGGACAGGCACTGGAAACACCATATATTTT. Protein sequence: CASSGTGTGTGNTIYF.

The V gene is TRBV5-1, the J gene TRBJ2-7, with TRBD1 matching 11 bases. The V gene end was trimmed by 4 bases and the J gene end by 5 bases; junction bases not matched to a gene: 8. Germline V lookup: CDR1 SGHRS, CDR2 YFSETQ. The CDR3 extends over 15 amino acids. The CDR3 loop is CASSNRTGGPHEQYF. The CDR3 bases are TGCGCCAGCAGCAACAGGACAGGGGGCCCACACGAGCAGTACTTC. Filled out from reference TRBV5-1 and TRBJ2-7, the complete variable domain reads KAGVTQTPRYLIKTRGQQVTLSCSPISGHRSVSWYQQTPGQGLQFLFEYFSETQRNKGNFPGRFSGRQFSNSRSEMNVSTLELGDSALYLCASSNRTGGPHEQYFGPGTRLTVT.